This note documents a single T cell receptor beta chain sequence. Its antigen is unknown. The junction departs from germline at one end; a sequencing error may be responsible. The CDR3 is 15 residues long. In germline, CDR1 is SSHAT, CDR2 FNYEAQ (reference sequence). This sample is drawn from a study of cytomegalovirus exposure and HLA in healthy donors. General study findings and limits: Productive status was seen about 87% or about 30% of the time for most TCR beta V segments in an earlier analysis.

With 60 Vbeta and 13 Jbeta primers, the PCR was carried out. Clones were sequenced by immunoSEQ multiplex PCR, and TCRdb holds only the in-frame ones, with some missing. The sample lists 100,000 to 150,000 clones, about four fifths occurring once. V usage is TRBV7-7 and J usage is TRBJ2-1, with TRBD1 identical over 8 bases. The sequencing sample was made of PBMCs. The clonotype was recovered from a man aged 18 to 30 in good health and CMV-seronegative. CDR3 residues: CASSPGTGRREEQFF. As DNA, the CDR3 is TGTGCTAGCAGCCCCGGGACAGGACGCAGGGAGGAGCAGTTCTTC.